Below, 31 T cell receptor beta chains from the same sample are listed, as sequenced in a study of blood T cell repertoires in COVID-19. The data were produced by immunoSEQ multiplex PCR, yet TCRdb's version contains in-frame clones alone and is incomplete. This table has about 110,000 clones, roughly 82% appearing once. Sequencing was done on a sample of peripheral blood. The receptors were gathered from a woman older than 75 with active or convalescent COVID-19.

The V and J genes are TRBV7-2 and TRBJ1-5; TRBD1 aligns across 7 bases. Germline lookup yields CDR1 SGHTA and CDR2 FQGNSA. The CDR3 covers 14 residues. V shed 2 bases and J 6 bases; nucleotides not matched to a gene: 4. The CDR3 sequence is CASSLQGGGQPQHF. DNA of the CDR3: TGTGCCAGCAGCTTACAGGGGGGAGGTCAGCCCCAGCATTTT.

The J gene is TRBJ2-3, the V gene TRBV19; D unresolved. The CDR3 is 15 amino acids. Trimming cost V 3 bases and J 4 bases, with 14 bases left between them. In germline, CDR1 is LNHDA, CDR2 SQIVND (reference sequence). This CDR3 is CASSMQVVGADTQYF. The CDR3 coding sequence is TGTGCCAGTAGTATGCAGGTCGTGGGCGCAGATACGCAGTATTTT.

This clone was detected only once. The chain recombines TRBV7-9 with TRBJ2-7; D is uncertain. V was clipped by 1 base and J by 5 bases, with 21 bases between them. CDR3 size: 17 residues. Germline V CDR1 and CDR2: SEHNR, FQNEAQ (reference sequence). CDR3 DNA sequence: TGTGCCAGCAGCTTAGTATATGGTGTGCGGTTTCGCAACGAGCAGTACTTC. This codes for CASSLVYGVRFRNEQYF. The whole variable domain, remainder taken from reference TRBV7-9 and TRBJ2-7, is DTGVSQNPRHKITKRGQNVTFRCDPISEHNRLYWYRQTLGQGPEFLTYFQNEAQLEKSRLLSDRFSAERPKGSFSTLEIQRTEQGDSAMYLCASSLVYGVRFRNEQYFGPGTRLTVT.

This chain connects TRBV5-6 to TRBJ2-2; TRBD2 matches at 8 bases. V shed 0 bases and J 0 bases; nucleotides not matched to a gene: 1. CDR1 SGHDT and CDR2 YYEEEE come from the germline V gene. The CDR3 is 16 amino acids. The CDR3 sequence is CASSLAGGANTGELFF. CDR3 nucleotides: TGTGCCAGCAGCTTGGCGGGAGGGGCGAACACCGGGGAGCTGTTTTTT.

The chain carries TRBV5-1 and TRBJ2-1, with 14 bases fitting TRBD2. The CDR3 runs to 18 residues. V was pared by 6 bases and J by 0 bases, with 8 bases of the junction left unmatched. Germline V gene sequence: CDR1 SGHRS, CDR2 YFSETQ. In nucleotides, the CDR3 is TGCGCCAGCAAAATGGGACTAGCGGGAGTCCTCTCCTACAATGAGCAGTTCTTC. This codes for CASKMGLAGVLSYNEQFF.

This sequence joins TRBV18 and TRBJ1-3; D ambiguous. In germline, CDR1 is KGHSH, CDR2 LQKENI. Trimming removed 2 bases from V and 3 bases from J, with 11 bases in between. The CDR3 has 15 residues. CDR3 nucleotides: TGTGCCAGCTCACCAGTGGAGGGCGGTGGAAACACCATATATTTT. Protein: CASSPVEGGGNTIYF.

This chain joins TRBV5-1 and TRBJ2-1; weak D call: TRBD2 (6 bases). The germline V gene has CDR1 SGHRS and CDR2 YFSETQ. The CDR3 is 16 residues long. With 0 bases removed from V and 4 bases from J, the gap between germline ends came to 14 bases. The CDR3 DNA sequence: TGCGCCAGCAGCTTGGTATGGCGGGGCGCATACAATGAGCAGTTCTTC. Protein: CASSLVWRGAYNEQFF.

The chain combines TRBV15 with TRBJ1-1, with D unresolved. CDR1 and CDR2 (germline): LNHNV, YYDKDF (reference sequence). The V gene lost 0 bases and the J gene lost 1 base, with 18 bases spanning the gap. The CDR3 spans 18 residues. The CDR3 nucleotides read TGTGCCACCAGCAGAGACGGACTAGGGTATATGGGGAACACTGAAGCTTTCTTT. Translation: CATSRDGLGYMGNTEAFF.

The chain joins TRBV7-9 to TRBJ2-7; TRBD2 matches at 7 bases. The CDR3 contains 15 residues. Germline-derived CDR1 and CDR2 are SEHNR and FQNEAQ (reference sequence). V shed 3 bases, J shed 0 bases, and the junction held 5 bases outside the gene matches. DNA for the CDR3: TGTGCCAGCAGCTTCGAGGGACTACCCTCCTACGAGCAGTACTTC. Protein product: CASSFEGLPSYEQYF.

The CDR3 DNA reads as TGTGCCAGCAGCTTAGCGCCGACAGTCCAAGAGACCCAGTACTTC. It translates to CASSLAPTVQETQYF. This chain links TRBV7-8 with TRBJ2-5; D perhaps matches TRBD1 (5 bases). This CDR3 region has 15 residues. Per germline, CDR1 SGHVS and CDR2 FQNEAQ. Deletions cut 0 bases from V and 1 base from J, with 9 bases between.

The chain links TRBV5-4 to TRBJ2-7; 7 nucleotides agree with TRBD2. Germline-derived CDR1 and CDR2 are SGHNT and YYREEE (reference sequence). This CDR3 contains 15 residues. With V trimmed by 3 bases and J by 2 bases, 8 bases remained unmatched. CDR3 protein: CASSSGSGGPYEQYF. CDR3 in DNA: TGTGCCAGCAGCTCCGGCTCGGGGGGTCCCTACGAGCAGTACTTC. The full variable domain, rest sourced from reference TRBV5-4 and TRBJ2-7, is ETGVTQSPTHLIKTRGQQVTLRCSSQSGHNTVSWYQQALGQGPQFIFQYYREEENGRGNFPPRFSGLQFPNYSSELNVNALELDDSALYLCASSSGSGGPYEQYFGPGTRLTVT.

The genes are TRBV5-3 and TRBJ2-2; 9 bases match TRBD2. TRBV5-3 is an ORF, and what it does is uncertain. V was clipped by 1 base and J by 2 bases; unmatched bases: 12. The CDR3 is 19 residues long. CDR3 amino acids: CARSLSIWREGRNTGELFF. The CDR3, as DNA: TGTGCCAGAAGCTTGTCGATTTGGCGGGAGGGGCGAAACACCGGGGAGCTGTTTTTT.

This chain joins TRBV9 and TRBJ2-5, with 9 positions matching TRBD2. Germline CDR1 is SGDLS and CDR2 is YYNGEE. CDR3 length equals 15 residues. The trim removed 4 bases at V and 2 bases at J, leaving 6 bases unmatched. The CDR3 here is CASSPRLAEQETQYF. The CDR3 nucleotides are TGTGCCAGCAGCCCCAGACTAGCGGAACAAGAGACCCAGTACTTC.

V usage is TRBV5-1 and J usage is TRBJ2-5, with 8 nucleotides matching TRBD2. The CDR3 runs 15 residues. From germline, CDR1 is SGHRS and CDR2 YFSETQ. Trimming took 7 bases from V and 4 from J; bases not matched to a gene: 12. CDR3 sequence reads: CASGMSGRRSETQYF. CDR3 nucleotides: TGCGCCAGCGGTATGAGCGGGAGACGTTCAGAGACCCAGTACTTC.

Turning to this clone: Within the sample, other DNA sequences also encode this same CDR3. The V call is TRBV10-3, the J call TRBJ1-4, with 7 bases matching TRBD1. The CDR3 has 12 amino acids. The V and J ends lost 6 bases and 5 bases, in that order; junction bases with no gene match: 0. Germline values: CDR1 ENHRY, CDR2 SYGVKD. The CDR3 nucleotides are TGTGCCATCAGACAGGGGAATGAAAAACTGTTTTTT. This gives the protein CAIRQGNEKLFF.

This chain uses TRBV6-1 with TRBJ2-3; D is unclear. The ends were cut back, 4 bases at V and 1 base at J, with 6 bases in the middle. The CDR3 has 13 amino acids. Germline CDR1 MNHNS, CDR2 SASEGT. CDR3 region: CASSVPGTDTQYF. As DNA, the CDR3 is TGTGCCAGCAGTGTCCCAGGCACAGATACGCAGTATTTT.

The V and J genes are TRBV21-1 and TRBJ2-1; no DNA check was done on the table's D call, TRBD1. TRBV21-1 constitutes a pseudogene. The CDR3 totals 14 residues. DNA of the CDR3: TGTGCCAGCAGCAGTCCCGGGACAGGGAATGAGCAGTTCTTC. Amino acid sequence: CASSSPGTGNEQFF.

This clone was counted between two and nine times. The chain recombines TRBV10-2 with TRBJ2-7; D remains ambiguous. The V end was cut by 3 bases, the J end by 2 bases, with 8 bases between. Germline values: CDR1 WSHSY, CDR2 SAAADI. This CDR3 is 13 amino acids long. CDR3 DNA: TGCGCCAGCAGTGATTTGCCAGCCTACGAGCAGTACTTC. It specifies CASSDLPAYEQYF.

The chain couples TRBV10-2 to TRBJ2-5, with D hard to call. The CDR3 length is 11 residues. The V end was cut by 6 bases, the J end by 3 bases, with 5 bases between. CDR1 WSHSY and CDR2 SAAADI come from the germline V gene. The CDR3 DNA follows: TGCGCCAGCAGCGTTGAAGAGACCCAGTACTTC. Protein product: CASSVEETQYF.

The chain has TRBV5-1 and TRBJ2-2; 14 nucleotides agree with TRBD2. This CDR3 is 19 amino acids long. CDR1 and CDR2 (germline): SGHRS, YFSETQ. The J segment lost 5 bases and the V segment lost 0 bases, leaving 9 bases of the junction unmatched. CDR3 nucleotide sequence: TGCGCCAGCAGCTTGGGTCGGACTAGCGGGAGGACTTGGACCGGGGAGCTGTTTTTT. This gives the protein CASSLGRTSGRTWTGELFF.

This sequence joins TRBV19 and TRBJ1-5; a possible D gene is TRBD1 (5 bases). CDR1 LNHDA and CDR2 SQIVND come from the germline V gene (reference sequence). The CDR3 loop spans 14 amino acids. Trimming took off 3 bases at V and 3 bases at J, with 9 bases between the two ends. The CDR3 reads CASSIARDNQPQHF. CDR3 bases: TGTGCCAGTAGTATCGCCAGGGACAATCAGCCCCAGCATTTT.

The rearrangement links TRBV30 to TRBJ2-1; 8 bases map to TRBD2. In germline, CDR1 is GTSNPN, CDR2 SVGIG (reference sequence). With V trimmed by 0 bases and J by 8 bases, 6 bases remained unmatched. The CDR3 runs to 14 residues. Here the CDR3 DNA reads TGTGCCTGGAGTGTAGGGGGACTAGTCGATGAGCAGTTCTTC. This encodes CAWSVGGLVDEQFF.

CDR3 region: CASGLVLGYSVGPQHF. The CDR3 DNA follows: TGTGCTAGTGGTTTGGTACTAGGCTATTCCGTGGGGCCCCAGCATTTT. The chain uses TRBV12-5 and TRBJ1-5; D is ambiguous. The CDR3 is 16 residues long. V gave up 0 bases and J gave up 9 bases, with 18 bases separating them. Germline V lookup: CDR1 LGHNT, CDR2 FRNRAP.

V gene TRBV6-5 combines with J gene TRBJ2-7, with D possibly being TRBD1 (5 bases). The CDR3 extends over 15 amino acids. Trimming stripped 0 bases from V and 2 bases from J, with 11 bases between. Germline assignment: CDR1 MNHEY and CDR2 SVGAGI. In nucleotides, the CDR3 is TGTGCCAGCAGTTACTCTCAGGGAAGGACCTACGAGCAGTACTTC. Its protein product is CASSYSQGRTYEQYF.

This clone was counted once. V and J are TRBV5-6 and TRBJ2-7; 7 positions agree with TRBD1. The V segment lost 1 base and the J segment 3 bases; nucleotides outside the gene matches: 4. CDR3 length equals 14 residues. CDR1 and CDR2 from the germline V gene are SGHDT and YYEEEE. The CDR3 spells CASSLRDRYYEQYF. The CDR3 coding sequence is TGTGCCAGCAGCTTGAGGGACAGATACTACGAGCAGTACTTC.

V is TRBV7-8 and J is TRBJ2-7, with 10 bases lining up with TRBD2. The CDR3 is 16 residues long. J gave up 7 bases and V 3 bases, and 12 bases lay outside the gene matches. Germline V gene lookup returns CDR1 SGHVS and CDR2 FQNEAQ. The CDR3 here is CASSFSVSGRPREQYF. Here the CDR3 DNA reads TGTGCCAGCAGCTTTTCGGTTAGCGGGAGGCCGCGGGAGCAGTACTTC.

The V and J genes are TRBV28 and TRBJ2-2; D is uncertain. The ends were cut back, 5 bases at V and 4 bases at J, with 8 bases in the middle. This CDR3 has 13 residues. Germline CDR1 is MDHEN and CDR2 is SYDVKM. The DNA of the CDR3 is TGTGCCAGCAGTACTATACGCACCGGGGAGCTGTTTTTT. This translates into CASSTIRTGELFF.

J is TRBJ1-2 and V is TRBV9; D is undetermined. Trimming left V 0 bases short and J 2 bases short, with 5 bases between. Germline V gene lookup returns CDR1 SGDLS and CDR2 YYNGEE. The CDR3 runs to 13 residues. This CDR3 is CASSVDENYGYTF. CDR3 DNA: TGTGCCAGCAGCGTAGATGAGAACTATGGCTACACCTTC.

The chain carries TRBV11-2 and TRBJ2-7; D ambiguous. V gave up 5 bases and J gave up 0 bases, with 14 bases separating them. The CDR3 totals 15 residues. Per germline, CDR1 SGHAT and CDR2 FQNNGV. CDR3 loop: CASSPQGDISYEQYF. In DNA, the CDR3 is TGTGCCAGCAGCCCCCAAGGCGACATCTCCTACGAGCAGTACTTC.

V usage is TRBV11-2 and J usage is TRBJ1-1; possibly TRBD1 for D (5 bases). The CDR3 covers 13 residues. The V gene lost 9 bases and the J gene lost 0 bases, with 11 bases spanning the gap. Germline values: CDR1 SGHAT, CDR2 FQNNGV. The CDR3 nucleotides read TGTGCCAGTAACAGGCGATTGAACACTGAAGCTTTCTTT. Its translation: CASNRRLNTEAFF.

In its sample, this clone was seen once. The V and J genes are TRBV7-3 and TRBJ1-2; 8 bases agree with TRBD1. Germline values: CDR1 SGHTA, CDR2 FQGTGA. V gave up 5 bases and J gave up 8 bases; unmatched junction bases: 10. This CDR3 is built from 14 residues. CDR3 in amino acids: CASSLPGAGGGYTF. The CDR3 bases are TGTGCCAGCAGCCTCCCCGGGGCAGGGGGCGGCTACACCTTC. Using reference TRBV7-3 and TRBJ1-2 for the parts outside the CDR3, the full variable domain is GAGVSQTPSNKVTEKGKYVELRCDPISGHTALYWYRQSLGQGPEFLIYFQGTGAADDSGLPNDRFFAVRPEGSVSTLKIQRTERGDSAVYLCASSLPGAGGGYTFGSGTRLTVV.